The present T cell receptor beta chain was sequenced within a study of blood T cell repertoires in COVID-19. The repertoire was sequenced with immunoSEQ multiplex PCR; TCRdb's copy has only in-frame clones and lacks some. The data contain some 130,000 clones, 90% of them seen just once; the ten biggest clones take up about 4%. The origin of this receptor is a man aged 50 or older with active COVID-19. Sequencing was done on a sample of peripheral blood.

CDR3 region: CASSANTGELFF. DNA for the CDR3: TGTGCCAGCAGCGCAAACACCGGGGAGCTGTTTTTT. The genes are TRBV9 and TRBJ2-2; no clear D. The CDR3 is 12 amino acids. Germline CDR1 and CDR2: SGDLS and YYNGEE. The V end was cut by 3 bases, the J end by 2 bases, with 2 bases between.